The 14 T cell receptor beta chains listed next were all sequenced from one sample in a study of T cell repertoires in cytomegalovirus infection. A single record per CDR3 protein comes from TCRdb applying MiXCR to the reads. Of 70,000 to 85,000 distinct CDR3 sequences in the sample, roughly 40% were seen once. The antigens of these receptors remain unknown. The source material was CD8+ T cells from cultured PBMCs, sampled from culture after CMV antigen stimulation. The receptors here all came from a human donor in good health (CMV status not recorded). Some clones in this sample may be carry-over from other donors' samples.

This clonotype was seen only once. The rearrangement uses TRBV14 and TRBJ1-1; possibly TRBD1 for D (5 bases). V lost 3 bases to trimming and J lost 9 bases, with 14 bases between them. The length of the CDR3 is 13 residues. CDR1 is SGHDN and CDR2 is FVKESK in the germline V gene. The CDR3 sequence is CASSQGPEPKAFF. DNA of the CDR3: TGTGCCAGCAGCCAGGGGCCGGAGCCTAAAGCTTTCTTT.

This clonotype has only a few counts. The chain combines TRBV19 with TRBJ1-2; unclear D gene. This CDR3 region has 15 residues. From germline, CDR1 is LNHDA and CDR2 SQIVND (reference sequence). The V end lost 7 bases, the J end lost 0 bases, and 15 bases lay between the germline ends. CDR3 DNA: TGTGCCAGTACCCCGTCGGGGTCCTCTAACTATGGCTACACCTTC. This gives the protein CASTPSGSSNYGYTF. Filled out from reference TRBV19 and TRBJ1-2, the complete variable domain reads DGGITQSPKYLFRKEGQNVTLSCEQNLNHDAMYWYRQDPGQGLRLIYYSQIVNDFQKGDIAEGYSVSREKKESFPLTVTSAQKNPTAFYLCASTPSGSSNYGYTFGSGTRLTVV.

In this sample, this clonotype turned up many times. The CDR3 spells CASSLGGGVNEQYF. Written as DNA, the CDR3 is TGTGCCAGCAGCTTAGGTGGGGGCGTCAACGAGCAGTACTTC. This chain uses TRBV7-2 with TRBJ2-7, with D possibly being TRBD1 (6 bases). Germline assignment: CDR1 SGHTA and CDR2 FQGNSA. CDR3 length: 14 amino acids. V dropped 1 base and J dropped 5 bases, with 12 bases sitting between them. The variable domain in full, completed from reference TRBV7-2 and TRBJ2-7, reads GAGVSQSPSNKVTEKGKDVELRCDPISGHTALYWYRQSLGQGLEFLIYFQGNSAPDKSGLPSDRFSAERTGGSVSTLTIQRTQQEDSAVYLCASSLGGGVNEQYFGPGTRLTVT.

V is TRBV7-9 and J is TRBJ1-5, with D perhaps matching TRBD1 (6 bases). The germline gives CDR1 SEHNR, CDR2 FQNEAQ (reference sequence). The CDR3 is made up of 19 amino acids. With 1 base removed from V and 1 base from J, the gap between germline ends came to 20 bases. As DNA, the CDR3 is TGTGCCAGCAGCTTAGGTTCCAGGGGCCCTGAGGGGAGCAATCAGCCCCAGCATTTT. It specifies CASSLGSRGPEGSNQPQHF.

The chain employs TRBV4-1 and TRBJ1-1; D remains ambiguous. This CDR3 comprises 15 residues. Between the trimmed V and J ends, which lost 1 base and 2 bases, there was a span of 11 bases. CDR1 and CDR2 from the germline V gene are MGHRA and YSYEKL. The CDR3 is CASSQVRGFNTEAFF. CDR3 DNA: TGCGCCAGCAGCCAAGTGAGAGGGTTCAACACTGAAGCTTTCTTT.

V usage is TRBV5-5 and J usage is TRBJ2-7; 8 bases agree with TRBD1. V shed 1 base and J 4 bases; nucleotides not matched to a gene: 1. The CDR3 covers 13 residues. Germline V gene lookup returns CDR1 SGHKS and CDR2 YYEKEE (reference sequence). This CDR3 reads CASSLRQGYEQYF. CDR3 sequence (DNA): TGTGCCAGCAGCTTGAGACAGGGGTACGAGCAGTACTTC.

The chain uses TRBV6-6 and TRBJ1-1; tentatively, D is TRBD1 (5 bases). The germline CDR1 and CDR2 sequences are MNHNY and SVGAGI (reference sequence). Deletions cut 0 bases from V and 1 base from J, with 18 bases between. The CDR3 covers 18 residues. The CDR3 region has the DNA TGTGCCAGCAGTTACTCGATAGTACAGGATGAAGGGAACACTGAAGCTTTCTTT. Its protein is CASSYSIVQDEGNTEAFF.

There are many counts of this clonotype. This chain joins TRBV4-1 and TRBJ2-3, with 7 positions matching TRBD2. The germline CDR1 and CDR2 sequences are MGHRA and YSYEKL. The CDR3 is made up of 17 amino acids. V dropped 1 base and J dropped 2; count of bases not matched to a gene: 9. CDR3 nucleotides: TGCGCCAGCAGCCAAGTCGTCTTGCGGGGGACCACAGATACGCAGTATTTT. Translation: CASSQVVLRGTTDTQYF.

The chain is built from TRBV7-2 and TRBJ2-1; the match to TRBD1 covers 7 bases. Trimming cost V 5 bases and J 2 bases; bases outside gene matches: 12. Germline values: CDR1 SGHTA, CDR2 FQGNSA. The CDR3 extends over 17 amino acids. CDR3 in DNA: TGTGCCAGCAGCCAATGCGCGACAGGGAACGCCTACAATGAGCAGTTCTTC. This gives the protein CASSQCATGNAYNEQFF.

The rearrangement joins TRBV7-2 to TRBJ1-5; D not resolved. Germline V gives CDR1 SGHTA, CDR2 FQGNSA. The CDR3 is 16 amino acids. V lost 1 base, J lost 0 bases, and 10 bases lay in between. The CDR3 protein is CASSLGNRYSNQPQHF. In DNA, the CDR3 is TGTGCCAGCAGCTTAGGCAACCGTTATAGCAATCAGCCCCAGCATTTT.

This chain links TRBV3-1 with TRBJ1-1; 7 bases match TRBD1. In germline, CDR1 is LGHDT, CDR2 YNNKEL (reference sequence). The CDR3 loop spans 16 amino acids. V lost 0 bases to trimming and J lost 6 bases; unmatched junction nucleotides: 10. In DNA form, the CDR3 reads TGTGCCAGCAGCCAAGATGCGGCAGGGGGGAGCCCTGAAGCTTTCTTT. Translation: CASSQDAAGGSPEAFF.

The V and J genes are TRBV10-3 and TRBJ1-1, with D hard to call. V lost 3 bases and J lost 0, with 5 bases in between. This CDR3 spans 13 amino acids. CDR1 ENHRY and CDR2 SYGVKD come from the germline V gene. The CDR3 is CAISESMNTEAFF. The CDR3 region has the DNA TGTGCCATCAGTGAATCAATGAACACTGAAGCTTTCTTT.

This clonotype has a handful of counts. The chain joins TRBV12-3 or TRBV12-4 to TRBJ1-5, with 9 bases identical to TRBD1. V dropped 5 bases and J dropped 4; count of bases not matched to a gene: 6. This CDR3 region has 15 residues. CDR3 protein: CASSPGTGINQPQHF. The CDR3 coding sequence is TGTGCCAGCAGTCCAGGGACAGGGATTAATCAGCCCCAGCATTTT.

The table lists this clonotype with many counts. The rearrangement links TRBV6-1 to TRBJ2-2, with D uncertain. Between the trimmed V and J ends, which lost 2 bases and 3 bases, there was a span of 7 bases. The germline gives CDR1 MNHNS, CDR2 SASEGT. CDR3 length: 14 amino acids. CDR3 nucleotide sequence: TGTGCCAGCAGTGAATACATCTACACCGGGGAGCTGTTTTTT. It translates to CASSEYIYTGELFF.